The present T cell receptor (beta chain) was sequenced within a study of blood T cell repertoires in COVID-19. Study at large: The samples span acute and convalescent COVID-19 from the United States, Italy and Spain.

The protocol was immunoSEQ multiplex PCR, while the TCRdb copy is restricted to in-frame clones and leaves out a portion. The sample includes 200,000 to 250,000 clones, around nine tenths seen only once; the top ten take 1.5% to 2%. The CDR3 contains 12 residues. Germline V lookup: CDR1 SGHNT, CDR2 YENEEA. V was shortened by 6 bases and J by 10 bases, with 13 bases between the two germline ends. The rearrangement uses TRBV11-3 and TRBJ2-1, with a possible D match to TRBD1 (6 bases). The sequenced material came from peripheral blood. The receptor was derived from a woman aged 55-70 years who had recovered from COVID-19. CDR3 in DNA: TGTGCCAGCAGTCCAGGGGTAGGGGAGCAGTTCTTC. It translates to CASSPGVGEQFF.